The 24 T cell receptor beta chains in this list originate from one sample, sequenced in a study of OX40 agonist ivuxolimab in advanced cancers. Only in-frame clones appear in the TCRdb table, and some are missing; sequencing was by immunoSEQ multiplex PCR. The sample contains about 58,000 clones, 80% to 90% of which appear only once. Sequencing was performed on CD4+ or CD8+ T cells sorted from blood, taken in a trial of the OX40 agonist ivuxolimab. Receptors were obtained from an adult with an advanced solid tumor such as melanoma, head and neck, liver or kidney cancer.

The chain links TRBV9 to TRBJ2-7; 9 nucleotides match TRBD1. Trimming removed 3 bases from V and 3 bases from J; junction bases left unmatched: 10. This CDR3 region has 16 residues. Germline CDR1 SGDLS, CDR2 YYNGEE. This CDR3 reads CASSASEGTGRYEQYF. Written as DNA, the CDR3 is TGTGCCAGCAGCGCCAGCGAGGGGACAGGGCGCTACGAGCAGTACTTC.

The rearrangement joins TRBV25-1 to TRBJ2-3; 10 bases are shared with TRBD1. CDR1 MGHDK and CDR2 SYGVNS come from the germline V gene. The length of the CDR3 is 15 residues. J gave up 4 bases and V 8 bases, and 9 bases lay outside the gene matches. The DNA for the CDR3 is TGTGCCAGCGGCCGGGACAGGGGAAATTCAGATACGCAGTATTTT. Translating it yields CASGRDRGNSDTQYF.

V and J are TRBV6-5 and TRBJ1-1; 8 nucleotides line up with TRBD1. The germline V gene has CDR1 MNHEY and CDR2 SVGAGI. CDR3 length: 14 residues. The J segment lost 6 bases and the V segment lost 6 bases, leaving 9 bases of the junction unmatched. The CDR3 nucleotides are TGTGCCAGCAGCCGCGGACAGGGTTACTCTGAAGCTTTCTTT. It is translated as CASSRGQGYSEAFF.

V gene TRBV7-9 combines with J gene TRBJ2-6; D is unclear. This CDR3 is 13 amino acids long. V was trimmed by 8 bases and J by 0 bases, leaving 5 bases between them. From germline, CDR1 is SEHNR and CDR2 FQNEAQ (reference sequence). The CDR3 sequence is CASGSSGANVLTF. The CDR3 DNA reads as TGTGCCAGCGGTAGCTCTGGGGCCAACGTCCTGACTTTC.

The chain recombines TRBV5-1 with TRBJ1-5; D gene unclear. Trimming shortened V by 0 bases and J by 7 bases, and 14 bases separated the two germline ends. CDR3 size: 15 residues. CDR1 is SGHRS, CDR2 YFSETQ, per germline. Written as DNA, the CDR3 is TGCGCCAGCAGCTTGGAAGGTCTGGGAGGACAGCCCCAGCATTTT. Its protein is CASSLEGLGGQPQHF.

This chain links TRBV30 with TRBJ1-4; D gene uncertain. Germline assignment: CDR1 GTSNPN and CDR2 SVGIG (reference sequence). V was shortened by 8 bases and J by 0 bases, with 19 bases between the two germline ends. The CDR3 covers 16 residues. The CDR3 region is CAGNAGSSATNEKLFF. The CDR3 bases are TGTGCCGGAAACGCGGGTAGCTCGGCAACTAATGAAAAACTGTTTTTT.

The chain carries TRBV5-4 and TRBJ2-5; either TRBD1 or TRBD2 may fit D (5 bases each). Deletions cut 0 bases from V and 7 bases from J, with 13 bases between. This CDR3 region has 14 residues. The germline V gene encodes CDR1 SGHNT and CDR2 YYREEE (reference sequence). CDR3 residues: CASSLGGREGTQYF. The CDR3 DNA sequence: TGTGCCAGCAGCTTGGGGGGGAGAGAGGGGACCCAGTACTTC.

The chain recombines TRBV6-5 with TRBJ2-3; D unclear. CDR3 length equals 11 residues. Germline CDR1 MNHEY, CDR2 SVGAGI. V dropped 1 base and J dropped 5 bases, with 1 base sitting between them. The chain's CDR3 is CASSYLDTQYF. The CDR3 DNA reads TGTGCCAGCAGTTACTTAGATACGCAGTATTTT.

The chain couples TRBV5-6 to TRBJ1-3; a possible D gene is TRBD1 (5 bases). Germline CDR1 and CDR2: SGHDT and YYEEEE. V dropped 3 bases and J dropped 4 bases, with 11 bases sitting between them. The CDR3 consists of 14 residues. In DNA, the CDR3 is TGTGCCAGCAGCTGGGGGTTTACCGGAAACACCATATATTTT. This sequence encodes CASSWGFTGNTIYF.

The chain uses TRBV10-3 and TRBJ2-3, with 7 positions matching TRBD2. CDR1 is ENHRY and CDR2 is SYGVKD in the germline V gene. The length of the CDR3 is 16 residues. Losses at the gene ends were 0 bases for V and 8 bases for J; bases not matched to a gene: 11. DNA for the CDR3: TGTGCCATCAGTGAGTCGACTCGGGACTACACCAGTACGCAGTATTTT. This codes for CAISESTRDYTSTQYF.

J is TRBJ1-2 and V is TRBV10-3; D is ambiguous. With 7 bases removed from V and 1 base from J, the gap between germline ends came to 10 bases. CDR1 is ENHRY, CDR2 SYGVKD, per germline. This CDR3 is built from 13 residues. CDR3 amino acids: CAINGDNNYGYTF. The CDR3 DNA reads as TGTGCCATCAATGGGGATAATAACTATGGCTACACCTTC.

The CDR3 spells CASSPSLAGRDTQYF. Here the CDR3 DNA reads TGTGCCAGCTCACCCTCGCTAGCGGGGAGAGATACGCAGTATTTT. The genes are TRBV18 and TRBJ2-3; TRBD2 matches 9 bases. The germline V gene encodes CDR1 KGHSH and CDR2 LQKENI. The V gene end was trimmed by 3 bases and the J gene end by 5 bases; junction bases not matched to a gene: 6. The CDR3 has 15 amino acids. The entire variable domain, with the rest obtained from reference TRBV18 and TRBJ2-3, is as follows: NAGVMQNPRHLVRRRGQEARLRCSPMKGHSHVYWYRQLPEEGLKFMVYLQKENIIDESGMPKERFSAEFPKEGPSILRIQQVVRGDSAAYFCASSPSLAGRDTQYFGPGTRLTVL.

The chain combines TRBV10-1 with TRBJ2-1; 13 positions agree with TRBD2. The CDR3 covers 15 residues. The J segment lost 7 bases and the V segment lost 5 bases, leaving 5 bases of the junction unmatched. CDR1 WNHNN and CDR2 SYGVQD come from the germline V gene (reference sequence). CDR3 region: CASSQLAGGPNEQFF. As DNA, the CDR3 is TGCGCCAGCAGTCAACTAGCGGGAGGGCCGAATGAGCAGTTCTTC.

This rearrangement joins TRBV30 to TRBJ1-4; D not resolved. Germline lookup yields CDR1 GTSNPN and CDR2 SVGIG (reference sequence). V lost 4 bases to trimming and J lost 5 bases, with 8 bases between them. This CDR3 is 12 amino acids long. The CDR3 DNA reads TGTGCCTGGAATAGCATAAATGAAAAACTGTTTTTT. Translated: CAWNSINEKLFF.

The chain combines TRBV28 with TRBJ2-3, with 9 bases lining up with TRBD1. This CDR3 has 15 residues. J gave up 6 bases and V 7 bases, and 11 bases lay outside the gene matches. The V gene's germline CDR1 is MDHEN and CDR2 SYDVKM. For the CDR3, the DNA is TGTGCCAGCACCACCGGGACAGGGCTTCGGGATACGCAGTATTTT. Its translation is CASTTGTGLRDTQYF.

V and J are TRBV28 and TRBJ1-1; D is possibly TRBD1 (6 bases). This CDR3 has 13 amino acids. V was cut by 6 bases and J by 6 bases, with 14 bases left in between. CDR1 and CDR2 from the germline V gene are MDHEN and SYDVKM. The CDR3: CASSRGGSPEAFF. CDR3 bases: TGTGCCAGCAGCCGAGGGGGGAGCCCTGAAGCTTTCTTT.

V and J are TRBV29-1 and TRBJ2-7; TRBD1 agrees at 8 bases. Per germline, CDR1 SQVTM and CDR2 ANQGSEA. Trimming at V came to 4 bases and at J to 3 bases, leaving 2 bases not matched to a gene. The CDR3 is 12 amino acids. The CDR3 here is CSVGDRFYEQYF. The CDR3 DNA is TGCAGCGTTGGGGACAGGTTCTACGAGCAGTACTTC.

This chain joins TRBV18 and TRBJ1-1; no firm D call. Trimming removed 3 bases from V and 10 bases from J, with 18 bases in between. Germline V gene sequence: CDR1 KGHSH, CDR2 LQKENI. This CDR3 contains 14 residues. Here the CDR3 DNA reads TGTGCCAGCTCACCTTTCGACTTCGGTTTGGGAGCTTTCTTT. This codes for CASSPFDFGLGAFF.

The chain has TRBV6-5 and TRBJ1-6; 7 bases are shared with TRBD1. The CDR3 runs 13 residues. Germline loops: CDR1 MNHEY, CDR2 SVGAGI. Germline trimming cut 2 bases from V and 11 bases from J; bases unmatched to any gene: 3. In nucleotides, the CDR3 is TGTGCCAGCAGTTACCCAGGGGGTACACCCCTCCACTTT. Encoded protein: CASSYPGGTPLHF.

The rearrangement uses TRBV5-1 and TRBJ1-1; D call uncertain. Germline lookup yields CDR1 SGHRS and CDR2 YFSETQ. This CDR3 region has 14 residues. Trimming took 4 bases from V and 1 from J, leaving 11 bases between them. CDR3 amino acids: CASSGNSGNTEAFF. The CDR3 coding sequence is TGCGCCAGCAGCGGAAATTCGGGGAACACTGAAGCTTTCTTT. The variable domain in full, completed from reference TRBV5-1 and TRBJ1-1, reads KAGVTQTPRYLIKTRGQQVTLSCSPISGHRSVSWYQQTPGQGLQFLFEYFSETQRNKGNFPGRFSGRQFSNSRSEMNVSTLELGDSALYLCASSGNSGNTEAFFGQGTRLTVV.

V usage is TRBV30 and J usage is TRBJ2-7; D not resolved. Germline V gives CDR1 GTSNPN, CDR2 SVGIG (reference sequence). Trimming removed 2 bases at V and 3 bases at J, with 8 bases between. This CDR3 comprises 12 residues. The CDR3 bases are TGTGCCTGGAGTAGGAGCAACTACGAGCAGTACTTC. It specifies CAWSRSNYEQYF.

V gene TRBV27 combines with J gene TRBJ1-5; D not certain. There are 14 residues in the CDR3. Between the trimmed V and J ends, which lost 0 bases and 4 bases, there was a span of 7 bases. Germline CDR1 MNHEY, CDR2 SMNVEV (reference sequence). The CDR3 nucleotides read TGTGCCAGCAGTTTATCGGGAGGGAATCAGCCCCAGCATTTT. Residues: CASSLSGGNQPQHF.

The chain couples TRBV5-5 to TRBJ1-2; TRBD1 might be the D (6 bases). CDR1 is SGHKS, CDR2 YYEKEE, per germline (reference sequence). The ends were cut back, 2 bases at V and 7 bases at J, with 15 bases in the middle. The CDR3 contains 14 residues. CDR3 sequence: CASSFLQGNAGYTF. The CDR3 coding sequence is TGTGCCAGCAGCTTTTTACAGGGAAACGCTGGCTACACCTTC.

V usage is TRBV15 and J usage is TRBJ2-1, with TRBD2 matching over 9 bases. CDR3 length: 15 amino acids. The trim removed 1 base at V and 9 bases at J, leaving 7 bases unmatched. Germline V lookup: CDR1 LNHNV, CDR2 YYDKDF (reference sequence). CDR3 DNA sequence: TGTGCCACCAGCAGAGGACTAGCGGATTATTCTGAGCAGTTCTTC. As protein: CATSRGLADYSEQFF. Filled out from reference TRBV15 and TRBJ2-1, the complete variable domain reads DAMVIQNPRYQVTQFGKPVTLSCSQTLNHNVMYWYQQKSSQAPKLLFHYYDKDFNNEADTPDNFQSRRPNTSFCFLDIRSPGLGDTAMYLCATSRGLADYSEQFFGPGTRLTVL.